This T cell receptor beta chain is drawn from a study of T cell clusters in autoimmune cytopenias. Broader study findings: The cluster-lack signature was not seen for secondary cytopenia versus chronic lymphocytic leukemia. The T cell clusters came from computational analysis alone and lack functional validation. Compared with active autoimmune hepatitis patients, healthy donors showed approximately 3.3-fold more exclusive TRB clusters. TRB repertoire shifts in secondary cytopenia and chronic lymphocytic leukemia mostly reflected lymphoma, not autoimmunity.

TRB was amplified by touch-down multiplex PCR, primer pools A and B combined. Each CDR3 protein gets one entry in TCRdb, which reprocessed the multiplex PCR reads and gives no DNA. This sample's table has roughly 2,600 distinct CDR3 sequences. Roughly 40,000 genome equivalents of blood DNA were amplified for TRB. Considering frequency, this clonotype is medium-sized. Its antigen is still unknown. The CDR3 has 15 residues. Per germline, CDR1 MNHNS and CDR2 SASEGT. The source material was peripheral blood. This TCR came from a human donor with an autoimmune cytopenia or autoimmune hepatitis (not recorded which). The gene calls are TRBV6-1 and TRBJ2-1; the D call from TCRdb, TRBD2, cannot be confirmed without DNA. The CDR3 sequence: CASSEAPTSGGEQFF.